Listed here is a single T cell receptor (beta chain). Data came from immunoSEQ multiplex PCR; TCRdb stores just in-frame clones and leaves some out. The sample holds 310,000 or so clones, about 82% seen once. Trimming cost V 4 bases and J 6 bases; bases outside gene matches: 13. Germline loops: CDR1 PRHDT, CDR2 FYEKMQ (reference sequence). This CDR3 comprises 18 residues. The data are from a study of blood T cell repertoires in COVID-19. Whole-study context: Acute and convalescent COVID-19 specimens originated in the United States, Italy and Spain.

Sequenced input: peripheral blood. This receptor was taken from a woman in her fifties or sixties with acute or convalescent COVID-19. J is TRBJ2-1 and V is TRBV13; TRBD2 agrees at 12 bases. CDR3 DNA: TGTGCCAGCAGCTCTTCTGGGGGGCTAGCGGGAGGGCCCAATGAGCAGTTCTTC. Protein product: CASSSSGGLAGGPNEQFF.